The next 26 T cell receptor beta chains were all read from a single sample in a study of blood T cell repertoires in COVID-19. TCRdb's table, derived via immunoSEQ multiplex PCR, lists solely in-frame clones and lacks some. Here the sample spans approximately 59,000 clones, under 85% being singletons. What was sequenced was peripheral blood. These receptors were obtained from a woman of 80 years or more with acute or convalescent COVID-19.

This chain joins TRBV5-1 and TRBJ2-7; TRBD2 agrees at 9 bases. The J segment lost 4 bases and the V segment lost 0 bases, leaving 5 bases of the junction unmatched. CDR3 size: 15 residues. Germline values: CDR1 SGHRS, CDR2 YFSETQ. CDR3 coding DNA: TGCGCCAGCAGCTTGGGCGGGGGGGCCGGTTACGAGCAGTACTTC. It is translated as CASSLGGGAGYEQYF. Combining the CDR3 with reference TRBV5-1 and TRBJ2-7 gives the whole variable domain KAGVTQTPRYLIKTRGQQVTLSCSPISGHRSVSWYQQTPGQGLQFLFEYFSETQRNKGNFPGRFSGRQFSNSRSEMNVSTLELGDSALYLCASSLGGGAGYEQYFGPGTRLTVT.

The CDR3, as DNA: TGTGCCAGCAGCCAAGAGTTGCGAAATGAGCAGTTCTTC. This translates into CASSQELRNEQFF. V usage is TRBV4-2 and J usage is TRBJ2-1; D call uncertain. Germline V gene lookup returns CDR1 LGHNA and CDR2 YNFKEQ. V was trimmed by 0 bases and J by 7 bases, leaving 7 bases between them. This CDR3 has 13 amino acids.

This chain uses TRBV29-1 with TRBJ2-3; 7 nucleotides match TRBD1. This CDR3 has 16 residues. CDR1 and CDR2 from the germline V gene are SQVTM and ANQGSEA. V gave up 6 bases and J gave up 4 bases; unmatched junction bases: 16. CDR3 residues: CSVPRTGYKRADTQYF. Written as DNA, the CDR3 is TGCAGCGTCCCCCGGACAGGTTACAAAAGGGCAGATACGCAGTATTTT.

The chain has TRBV18 and TRBJ2-1, with 7 positions matching TRBD1. The CDR3 is 21 amino acids. Germline CDR1 and CDR2: KGHSH and LQKENI. V gave up 4 bases and J gave up 0 bases; unmatched junction bases: 21. The CDR3 region has the DNA TGTGCCAGCTCACGTAGACTACATACCGGGACAGATTACAGCTCCTACAATGAGCAGTTCTTC. Translation: CASSRRLHTGTDYSSYNEQFF.

The table lists this clone with a count of one. The chain is built from TRBV6-5 and TRBJ1-2; TRBD1 aligns across 7 bases. Germline CDR1 and CDR2: MNHEY and SVGAGI. V was pared by 5 bases and J by 0 bases, with 6 bases of the junction left unmatched. This CDR3 region has 15 residues. CDR3 in amino acids: CASSPGTATNYGYTF. DNA of the CDR3: TGTGCCAGCAGTCCCGGGACAGCAACTAACTATGGCTACACCTTC.

The rearrangement joins TRBV7-2 to TRBJ1-2, with no clear D. Trimming removed 3 bases from V and 6 bases from J, with 11 bases in between. The CDR3 is 13 amino acids. Germline CDR1 SGHTA, CDR2 FQGNSA. The CDR3 reads CASSFRRGDGYTF. The CDR3 DNA sequence: TGTGCCAGCAGCTTTCGCCGGGGTGATGGCTACACCTTC.

This clone was seen only once. The gene calls are TRBV19 and TRBJ1-1, with 7 bases fitting TRBD1. Trimming cost V 1 base and J 6 bases; bases outside gene matches: 8. The germline V gene encodes CDR1 LNHDA and CDR2 SQIVND (reference sequence). CDR3 length: 15 amino acids. CDR3 DNA: TGTGCCAGTAGTATAGGTTATAGGGGGCCTTCTGAAGCTTTCTTT. It codes for CASSIGYRGPSEAFF.

This clone was counted between two and nine times. The genes are TRBV19 and TRBJ1-2; D is perhaps TRBD1 (5 bases). Germline assignment: CDR1 LNHDA and CDR2 SQIVND (reference sequence). This CDR3 region has 11 residues. The V end was cut by 7 bases, the J end by 4 bases, with 7 bases between. The CDR3 coding sequence is TGTGCCAGTACAGGGCCCTATGGCTACACCTTC. Translating gives CASTGPYGYTF.

The chain employs TRBV2 and TRBJ2-2, with D possibly matching TRBD2 (5 bases). This CDR3 comprises 15 residues. V was trimmed by 8 bases and J by 1 base, leaving 14 bases between them. Germline assignment: CDR1 SNHLY and CDR2 FYNNEI. The CDR3 region is CASSELDLNTGELFF. For the CDR3, the DNA is TGTGCCAGCTCGGAGTTGGACTTGAACACCGGGGAGCTGTTTTTT.

V and J are TRBV2 and TRBJ2-1; TRBD2 matches at 7 bases. Germline CDR1 is SNHLY and CDR2 is FYNNEI. V dropped 3 bases and J dropped 2; count of bases not matched to a gene: 7. The CDR3 runs to 16 residues. The CDR3 sequence is CASSDRLADPYNEQFF. DNA for the CDR3: TGTGCCAGCAGTGACCGCCTAGCGGACCCCTACAATGAGCAGTTCTTC.

This chain joins TRBV3-1 (or the pseudogene TRBV3-2) and TRBJ2-7, with a tentative D call TRBD2 (6 bases). Germline CDR1 and CDR2: LGHDT and YNNKEL (reference sequence). Trimming took off 2 bases at V and 3 bases at J, with 17 bases between the two ends. The CDR3 consists of 16 residues. The CDR3 DNA reads TGTGCCAGCAGCCAAACCCCCCCCCGGGACTTCTACGAGCAGTACTTC. The encoded protein is CASSQTPPRDFYEQYF.

J is TRBJ2-1 and V is TRBV21-1; TRBD1 is taken as the D call from the table, unchecked against the DNA. TRBV21-1 is described as a pseudogene. The CDR3 extends over 17 amino acids. The CDR3 nucleotides are TGTGCCAGCAAAACGGCCGAGACAGGGGTATCCTACAATGAGCAGTTCTTC. Translating it yields CASKTAETGVSYNEQFF.

The rearrangement joins TRBV6-6 to TRBJ1-1; TRBD1 is a possible D gene (5 bases). The CDR3 runs to 16 residues. Looked up from germline, CDR1 is MNHNY and CDR2 is SVGAGI (reference sequence). Trimming stripped 5 bases from V and 3 bases from J, with 19 bases between. CDR3 nucleotide sequence: TGTGCCAGCAGTCCCTTATCCCCGGGGGTGGACACTGAAGCTTTCTTT. Its protein is CASSPLSPGVDTEAFF.

The chain recombines TRBV5-1 with TRBJ1-3, with 8 bases fitting TRBD1. V lost 4 bases to trimming and J lost 0 bases; unmatched junction nucleotides: 6. CDR1 is SGHRS, CDR2 YFSETQ, per germline. This CDR3 region has 16 residues. The chain's CDR3 is CASSGSTGASGNTIYF. DNA of the CDR3: TGCGCCAGCAGCGGGTCGACAGGGGCCTCTGGAAACACCATATATTTT.

This rearrangement joins TRBV5-1 to TRBJ2-3, with 8 nucleotides matching TRBD1. Unmatched junction bases numbered 3, after V lost 2 bases and J lost 1 base. Germline CDR1 SGHRS, CDR2 YFSETQ. The CDR3 contains 15 residues. The CDR3 region is CASSFEDRGTDTQYF. CDR3 DNA sequence: TGCGCCAGCAGCTTCGAGGACAGGGGCACAGATACGCAGTATTTT.

The rearrangement uses TRBV9 and TRBJ1-1; maybe TRBD1 (6 bases). Germline CDR1 SGDLS, CDR2 YYNGEE. The CDR3 has 14 amino acids. V lost 4 bases and J lost 6, with 16 bases in between. The CDR3, as DNA: TGTGCCAGCAGCTTCGAGGGGGGGCGTTCTGAAGCTTTCTTT. Translated: CASSFEGGRSEAFF.

The chain is built from TRBV19 and TRBJ1-5; TRBD1 matches at 8 bases. The germline gives CDR1 LNHDA, CDR2 SQIVND (reference sequence). CDR3 length equals 15 residues. The ends lost 10 bases at V and 2 bases at J; junction bases unmatched: 10. The CDR3 loop reads CATADRVGGNQPQHF. CDR3 coding DNA: TGTGCCACAGCGGACAGGGTGGGCGGCAATCAGCCCCAGCATTTT.

CDR3 sequence: CASSLGQGDEQYF. CDR3 in DNA: TGTGCCAGCAGCCTCGGACAGGGTGACGAGCAGTACTTC. V is TRBV7-8 and J is TRBJ2-7, with TRBD1 matching over 8 bases. The CDR3 runs 13 residues. J lost 5 bases, V lost 5 bases, and 5 bases had no gene match. Germline CDR1 and CDR2: SGHVS and FQNEAQ.

The chain is built from TRBV7-2 and TRBJ1-2, with D perhaps TRBD1 (6 bases). CDR1 and CDR2 from the germline V gene are SGHTA and FQGNSA. Trimming removed 1 base at V and 6 bases at J, with 12 bases between. This CDR3 has 14 amino acids. CDR3 nucleotide sequence: TGTGCCAGCAGCTTAGACAGGGTAGTTAATGGCTACACCTTC. This gives the protein CASSLDRVVNGYTF.

Notes on this clone: Within the sample, other DNA sequences also encode this same CDR3. V gene TRBV5-5 combines with J gene TRBJ2-7, with D tentatively TRBD2 (7 bases). Germline-derived CDR1 and CDR2 are SGHKS and YYEKEE (reference sequence). V gave up 2 bases and J gave up 4 bases, with 10 bases separating them. The CDR3 sequence is 13 residues long. The CDR3 region has the DNA TGTGCCAGCAGCTTTGGGAGGGGGTACGAGCAGTACTTC. Translated, it gives CASSFGRGYEQYF. The whole variable domain, remainder taken from reference TRBV5-5 and TRBJ2-7, is DAGVTQSPTHLIKTRGQQVTLRCSPISGHKSVSWYQQVLGQGPQFIFQYYEKEERGRGNFPDRFSARQFPNYSSELNVNALLLGDSALYLCASSFGRGYEQYFGPGTRLTVT.

This clone was counted a single time. Here the CDR3 reads CASSGGQGLINQPQHF. Written as DNA, the CDR3 is TGTGCCAGCAGTGGCGGACAGGGTCTGATCAATCAGCCCCAGCATTTT. The V and J genes are TRBV2 and TRBJ1-5; the match to TRBD1 covers 8 bases. Per the germline V gene, CDR1 is SNHLY and CDR2 is FYNNEI. V was pared by 4 bases and J by 3 bases, with 8 bases of the junction left unmatched. The CDR3 covers 16 residues. The whole variable domain, filled in from reference TRBV2 and TRBJ1-5, reads EPEVTQTPSHQVTQMGQEVILRCVPISNHLYFYWYRQILGQKVEFLVSFYNNEISEKSEIFDDQFSVERPDGSNFTLKIRSTKLEDSAMYFCASSGGQGLINQPQHFGDGTRLSIL.

The genes are TRBV6-2 or TRBV6-3 and TRBJ2-7; 8 bases match TRBD2. The germline gives CDR1 MNHEY, CDR2 SVGEGT. V dropped 5 bases and J dropped 2; count of bases not matched to a gene: 5. The CDR3 covers 14 residues. CDR3 protein: CASSVAGPTYEQYF. CDR3 bases: TGTGCCAGCAGTGTAGCGGGACCGACCTACGAGCAGTACTTC.

This clone appeared a few times. This rearrangement joins TRBV10-1 to TRBJ2-1; no clear D. Germline V gene sequence: CDR1 WNHNN, CDR2 SYGVQD (reference sequence). This CDR3 spans 12 amino acids. V dropped 2 bases and J dropped 8 bases, with 7 bases sitting between them. CDR3 in amino acids: CASSETLHEQFF. CDR3 nucleotide sequence: TGCGCCAGCAGTGAGACACTACATGAGCAGTTCTTC.

V usage is TRBV7-8 and J usage is TRBJ2-5; 10 bases are a match to TRBD2. Germline V gene data show CDR1 as SGHVS and CDR2 as FQNEAQ. This CDR3 has 16 amino acids. With 5 bases clipped from V and 4 bases from J, the junction kept 10 bases outside the gene matches. The CDR3 sequence is CASSHTIAGGRETQYF. In nucleotides, the CDR3 is TGTGCCAGCAGCCATACTATAGCGGGGGGAAGAGAGACCCAGTACTTC.

The genes are TRBV4-3 and TRBJ2-2; D not certain. CDR1 LGHNA and CDR2 YSLEER come from the germline V gene. Trimming removed 9 bases from V and 4 bases from J, with 9 bases in between. The CDR3 is made up of 12 amino acids. CDR3 protein: CASSGPTGELFF. CDR3 DNA sequence: TGCGCCAGTTCAGGTCCCACCGGGGAGCTGTTTTTT.

J is TRBJ2-3 and V is TRBV5-1, with a tentative D call TRBD1 (6 bases). The germline V gene encodes CDR1 SGHRS and CDR2 YFSETQ. The V end was cut by 2 bases, the J end by 0 bases, with 13 bases between. The CDR3 runs 16 residues. CDR3 DNA sequence: TGCGCCAGCAGCTTCCTACAGGGAACTAGCACAGATACGCAGTATTTT. It yields the protein CASSFLQGTSTDTQYF.